These 23 T cell receptor beta chains share one sample of origin, sequenced in a study of blood T cell repertoires in COVID-19 (dated by TCRdb to the early 2020s). Receptor libraries were prepared by the immunoSEQ multiplex PCR assay. TCRdb holds this immuneACCESS table with in-frame rearrangements only. Some clones are missing; in checked studies, unresolved V genes explain under half, and the rest has no known cause. Within this sample are roughly 240,000 clones, with over 80% of them counted one time only. Clones ranked in the top ten supply just over 2.5% of the sample. The sequenced sample was PBMCs or T cells enriched from blood (not recorded which). These receptors all stem from a woman under 40 with acute COVID-19.

This chain joins TRBV25-1 and TRBJ2-7; D possibly corresponds to TRBD2 (6 bases). The CDR3 contains 11 residues. Germline V gives CDR1 MGHDK, CDR2 SYGVNS. V lost 8 bases, J lost 6 bases, and 11 bases lay in between. CDR3 nucleotide sequence: TGTGCCAGCGCCCGGGGGTTCGAGCAGTACTTC. Translated, it gives CASARGFEQYF.

Only a few counts were recorded for this clone. V is TRBV4-1 and J is TRBJ2-1; 11 positions match TRBD2. The J segment lost 5 bases and the V segment lost 4 bases, leaving 4 bases of the junction unmatched. The CDR3 spans 15 residues. From germline, CDR1 is MGHRA and CDR2 YSYEKL. For the CDR3, the DNA is TGCGCCAGCAGCCGCCTAGCGGGGGGAAACAATGAGCAGTTCTTC. Translation gives CASSRLAGGNNEQFF.

This clone was counted between two and nine times. This chain joins TRBV27 and TRBJ1-1; 7 nucleotides align to TRBD1. Losses at the gene ends were 3 bases for V and 5 bases for J; bases not matched to a gene: 3. Germline V gene sequence: CDR1 MNHEY, CDR2 SMNVEV (reference sequence). This CDR3 contains 13 residues. CDR3 in amino acids: CASSFDRATEAFF. CDR3 DNA sequence: TGTGCCAGCAGTTTTGACAGGGCAACTGAAGCTTTCTTT.

The rearrangement uses TRBV18 and TRBJ2-7; 8 nucleotides agree with TRBD1. The CDR3 runs 17 residues. Per the germline V gene, CDR1 is KGHSH and CDR2 is LQKENI. The V gene end was trimmed by 3 bases and the J gene end by 3 bases; junction bases not matched to a gene: 13. CDR3 DNA: TGTGCCAGCTCACCCAGGAGAGGACAGGGTTTGAACTACGAGCAGTACTTC. Translation: CASSPRRGQGLNYEQYF.

The rearrangement uses TRBV28 and TRBJ2-5; 9 nucleotides line up with TRBD2. The trim removed 4 bases at V and 2 bases at J, leaving 8 bases unmatched. The CDR3 loop spans 16 amino acids. The germline CDR1 and CDR2 sequences are MDHEN and SYDVKM. The CDR3 region is CASSSPTSGTQETQYF. CDR3 DNA: TGTGCCAGCAGTTCACCGACTAGCGGAACTCAAGAGACCCAGTACTTC.

The V call is TRBV7-2, the J call TRBJ1-1; a weak D match, TRBD1 (5 bases). Germline V gene data show CDR1 as SGHTA and CDR2 as FQGNSA. The germline V and J ends were trimmed by 3 bases and 5 bases, with 10 bases remaining between them. This CDR3 is 13 amino acids long. The CDR3 spells CASSFQDTTEAFF. For the CDR3, the DNA is TGTGCCAGCAGCTTTCAGGACACGACTGAAGCTTTCTTT.

The V and J genes are TRBV5-4 and TRBJ2-3; D is perhaps TRBD2 (5 bases). CDR1 is SGHNT and CDR2 is YYREEE in the germline V gene (reference sequence). Between the trimmed V and J ends, which lost 1 base and 0 bases, there was a span of 12 bases. The CDR3 runs to 16 residues. As DNA, the CDR3 is TGTGCCAGCAGCTTGCGCAGGACGGGAAGCACAGATACGCAGTATTTT. The encoded protein is CASSLRRTGSTDTQYF. Based on the CDR3 plus reference TRBV5-4 and TRBJ2-3, the full variable domain is ETGVTQSPTHLIKTRGQQVTLRCSSQSGHNTVSWYQQALGQGPQFIFQYYREEENGRGNFPPRFSGLQFPNYSSELNVNALELDDSALYLCASSLRRTGSTDTQYFGPGTRLTVL.

The J gene is TRBJ1-6, the V gene TRBV6-5; D possibly corresponds to TRBD1 (5 bases). V lost 4 bases, J lost 8 bases, and 12 bases lay in between. The CDR3 loop spans 14 amino acids. Germline CDR1 MNHEY, CDR2 SVGAGI. The CDR3: CASSSQGSHSPLHF. The CDR3 DNA follows: TGTGCCAGCAGTTCCCAGGGATCGCATTCACCCCTCCACTTT.

This clone was observed once. The chain has TRBV27 and TRBJ2-6; D unresolved. Per germline, CDR1 MNHEY and CDR2 SMNVEV (reference sequence). V was trimmed by 2 bases and J by 3 bases, leaving 2 bases between them. CDR3 size: 13 residues. CDR3 loop: CASSLLGANVLTF. The CDR3 coding sequence is TGTGCCAGCAGTTTACTTGGGGCCAACGTCCTGACTTTC. Full variable domain (remainder filled in from reference TRBV27 and TRBJ2-6): EAQVTQNPRYLITVTGKKLTVTCSQNMNHEYMSWYRQDPGLGLRQIYYSMNVEVTDKGDVPEGYKVSRKEKRNFPLILESPSPNQTSLYFCASSLLGANVLTFGAGSRLTVL.

V and J are TRBV5-1 and TRBJ1-5; D perhaps matches TRBD1 (6 bases). The V gene's germline CDR1 is SGHRS and CDR2 YFSETQ. The CDR3 spans 14 residues. V lost 0 bases and J 4 bases, leaving 8 bases between the germline ends. The CDR3 reads CASSLGGQNQPQHF. CDR3 nucleotides: TGCGCCAGCAGCTTGGGGGGGCAGAATCAGCCCCAGCATTTT.

The J gene is TRBJ2-2, the V gene TRBV5-1; a possible D gene is TRBD1 (6 bases). Germline values: CDR1 SGHRS, CDR2 YFSETQ. V was clipped by 1 base and J by 4 bases, with 11 bases between them. The CDR3 spans 15 residues. The CDR3 reads CASSLSGDATGELFF. In DNA form, the CDR3 reads TGCGCCAGCAGCTTGTCAGGGGATGCCACCGGGGAGCTGTTTTTT.

The rearrangement joins TRBV6-5 to TRBJ1-1; D unresolved. This CDR3 has 14 amino acids. The V gene's germline CDR1 is MNHEY and CDR2 SVGAGI. Trimming cost V 9 bases and J 1 base, with 15 bases left between them. CDR3: CASWETWGNTEAFF. As DNA, the CDR3 is TGTGCCAGTTGGGAGACTTGGGGGAACACTGAAGCTTTCTTT.

This clone was detected many times. The chain employs TRBV7-2 and TRBJ2-5, with TRBD1 matching 8 bases. This CDR3 has 16 amino acids. With V trimmed by 5 bases and J by 4 bases, 12 bases remained unmatched. Germline assignment: CDR1 SGHTA and CDR2 FQGNSA. CDR3 nucleotides: TGTGCCAGCAGCCCCAGGACAGGGCAATGGGGAGAGACCCAGTACTTC. It specifies CASSPRTGQWGETQYF.

This clone was picked up one time. DNA of the CDR3: TGCGCCAGCAGCCGAAACGCCATAAGCGTCTCTGGAAACACCATATATTTT. Translated: CASSRNAISVSGNTIYF. The V call is TRBV4-3, the J call TRBJ1-3; D is ambiguous. Trimming left V 4 bases short and J 0 bases short, with 16 bases between. CDR1 is LGHNA and CDR2 is YSLEER in the germline V gene. This CDR3 is built from 17 residues.

The rearrangement uses TRBV6-1 and TRBJ1-1; no firm D call. The CDR3 has 14 amino acids. Germline V gene lookup returns CDR1 MNHNS and CDR2 SASEGT. Trimming took 2 bases from V and 1 from J, leaving 8 bases between them. CDR3 sequence (DNA): TGTGCCAGCAGTGAACTCGCAGGGAACACTGAAGCTTTCTTT. Protein product: CASSELAGNTEAFF.

The rearrangement uses TRBV28 and TRBJ2-3, with D perhaps TRBD2 (6 bases). The CDR3 is made up of 15 amino acids. The germline CDR1 and CDR2 sequences are MDHEN and SYDVKM. The ends were cut back, 3 bases at V and 2 bases at J, with 12 bases in the middle. The CDR3 DNA reads as TGTGCCAGCAGTTTCGTTGGGGGGTACACAGATACGCAGTATTTT. It yields the protein CASSFVGGYTDTQYF.

This rearrangement joins TRBV5-1 to TRBJ1-1; 9 bases are a match to TRBD1. Germline lookup yields CDR1 SGHRS and CDR2 YFSETQ. Unmatched junction bases numbered 13, after V lost 8 bases and J lost 11 bases. The CDR3 spans 13 residues. Here the CDR3 reads CASDPGTGKEAFF. CDR3 in DNA: TGCGCCAGTGACCCCGGGACAGGGAAGGAGGCTTTCTTT. Together with reference TRBV5-1 and TRBJ1-1, the CDR3 gives the full variable domain: KAGVTQTPRYLIKTRGQQVTLSCSPISGHRSVSWYQQTPGQGLQFLFEYFSETQRNKGNFPGRFSGRQFSNSRSEMNVSTLELGDSALYLCASDPGTGKEAFFGQGTRLTVV.

The chain couples TRBV5-8 to TRBJ1-2; no reliable D call. The CDR3 has 13 residues. V lost 3 bases, J lost 6 bases, and 12 bases lay in between. Germline V CDR1 and CDR2: SGHTS, YDEGEE. CDR3: CASSSLPPDGYTF. CDR3 DNA: TGTGCCAGCAGCTCTCTACCCCCGGATGGCTACACCTTC.

The chain joins TRBV19 to TRBJ1-1, with a weak D call TRBD1 (5 bases). This CDR3 is built from 14 residues. Germline loops: CDR1 LNHDA, CDR2 SQIVND (reference sequence). V gave up 2 bases and J gave up 4 bases, with 11 bases separating them. The CDR3 DNA follows: TGTGCCAGTAGTATACCTGGGGGGTCCACTGAAGCTTTCTTT. As protein: CASSIPGGSTEAFF.

This clone occurred once. The chain carries TRBV12-3 or TRBV12-4 and TRBJ1-1; TRBD1 aligns across 7 bases. The V gene end was trimmed by 7 bases and the J gene end by 3 bases; junction bases not matched to a gene: 5. This CDR3 is 13 amino acids long. CDR3 protein: CASILTGDTEAFF. CDR3 sequence (DNA): TGTGCCAGCATCCTCACAGGGGACACTGAAGCTTTCTTT.

This rearrangement joins TRBV15 to TRBJ1-3; D unclear. This CDR3 spans 15 amino acids. Trimming cost V 0 bases and J 0 bases, with 6 bases left between them. Germline V gene data show CDR1 as LNHNV and CDR2 as YYDKDF (reference sequence). CDR3 protein: CATSRDRISGNTIYF. The CDR3 DNA reads TGTGCCACCAGCAGAGACAGGATCTCTGGAAACACCATATATTTT.

The genes are TRBV4-1 and TRBJ1-5; TRBD1 matches 8 bases. The V gene's germline CDR1 is MGHRA and CDR2 YSYEKL. The ends lost 1 base at V and 1 base at J; junction bases unmatched: 18. This CDR3 has 21 residues. The CDR3 loop reads CASSQGLPGQVFGISNQPQHF. DNA for the CDR3: TGCGCCAGCAGCCAAGGGCTCCCGGGACAGGTTTTCGGTATAAGCAATCAGCCCCAGCATTTT.

CDR3 region: CASSQDTSGDTQYF. The CDR3 region has the DNA TGCGCCAGCAGCCAAGATACTAGCGGAGATACGCAGTATTTT. This sequence joins TRBV4-1 and TRBJ2-3; TRBD2 aligns across 8 bases. The CDR3 contains 14 residues. With V trimmed by 0 bases and J by 5 bases, 1 base remained unmatched. Germline loops: CDR1 MGHRA, CDR2 YSYEKL.